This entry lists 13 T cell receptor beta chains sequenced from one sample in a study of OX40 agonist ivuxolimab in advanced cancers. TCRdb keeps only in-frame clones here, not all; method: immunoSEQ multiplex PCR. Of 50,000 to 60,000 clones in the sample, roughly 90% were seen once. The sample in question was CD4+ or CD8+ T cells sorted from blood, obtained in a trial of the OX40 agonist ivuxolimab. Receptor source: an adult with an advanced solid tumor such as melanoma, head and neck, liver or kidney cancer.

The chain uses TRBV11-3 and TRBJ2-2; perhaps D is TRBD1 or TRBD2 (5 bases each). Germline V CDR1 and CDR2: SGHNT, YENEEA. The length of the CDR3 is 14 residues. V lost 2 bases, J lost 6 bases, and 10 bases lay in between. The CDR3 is CASSLSRGSGELFF. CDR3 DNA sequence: TGTGCCAGCAGCTTATCCCGGGGCTCCGGGGAGCTGTTTTTT. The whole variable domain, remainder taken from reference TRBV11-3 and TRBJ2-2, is EAGVVQSPRYKIIEKKQPVAFWCNPISGHNTLYWYLQNLGQGPELLIRYENEEAVDDSQLPKDRFSAERLKGVDSTLKIQPAELGDSAVYLCASSLSRGSGELFFGEGSRLTVL.

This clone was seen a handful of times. CDR3 region: CASNQGVTEAFF. The CDR3 DNA is TGTGCCAGTAATCAGGGCGTCACTGAAGCTTTCTTT. The gene calls are TRBV19 and TRBJ1-1, with D possibly TRBD1 on 5 matching bases. The length of the CDR3 is 12 residues. Germline-derived CDR1 and CDR2 are LNHDA and SQIVND (reference sequence). Trimming pared 7 bases from V and 4 bases from J, leaving 10 bases between.

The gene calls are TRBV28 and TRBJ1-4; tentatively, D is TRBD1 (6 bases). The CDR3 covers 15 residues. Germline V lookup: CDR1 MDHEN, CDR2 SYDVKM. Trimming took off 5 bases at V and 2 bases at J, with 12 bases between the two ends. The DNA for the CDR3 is TGTGCCAGCAGTGCCACAGGGAGTACTAATGAAAAACTGTTTTTT. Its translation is CASSATGSTNEKLFF.

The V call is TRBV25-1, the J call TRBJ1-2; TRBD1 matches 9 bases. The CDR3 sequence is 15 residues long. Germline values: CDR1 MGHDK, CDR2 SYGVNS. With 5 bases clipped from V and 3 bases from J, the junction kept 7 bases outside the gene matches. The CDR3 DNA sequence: TGTGCCAGCAGTAACAGGGGGCGCCAGGACTATGGCTACACCTTC. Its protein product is CASSNRGRQDYGYTF.

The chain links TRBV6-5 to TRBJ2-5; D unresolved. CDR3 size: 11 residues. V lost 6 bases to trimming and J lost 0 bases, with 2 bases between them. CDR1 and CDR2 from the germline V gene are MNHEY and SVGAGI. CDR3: CASRNQETQYF. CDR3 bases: TGTGCCAGCAGGAACCAAGAGACCCAGTACTTC.

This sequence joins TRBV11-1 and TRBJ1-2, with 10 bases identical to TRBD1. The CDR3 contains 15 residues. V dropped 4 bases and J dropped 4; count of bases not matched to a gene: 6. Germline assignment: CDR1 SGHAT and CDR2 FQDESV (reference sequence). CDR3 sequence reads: CASSSTTGGPYGYTF. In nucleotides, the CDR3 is TGTGCCAGCAGCTCTACGACAGGGGGCCCCTATGGCTACACCTTC. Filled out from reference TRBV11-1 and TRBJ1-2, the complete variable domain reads EAEVAQSPRYKITEKSQAVAFWCDPISGHATLYWYRQILGQGPELLVQFQDESVVDDSQLPKDRFSAERLKGVDSTLKIQPAELGDSAMYLCASSSTTGGPYGYTFGSGTRLTVV.

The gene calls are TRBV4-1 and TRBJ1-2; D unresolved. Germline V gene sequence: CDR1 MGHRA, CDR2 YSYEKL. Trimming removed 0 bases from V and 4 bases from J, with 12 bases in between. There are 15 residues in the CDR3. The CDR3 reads CASSQDSLATYGYTF. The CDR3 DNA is TGCGCCAGCAGCCAAGATAGTCTAGCTACCTATGGCTACACCTTC.

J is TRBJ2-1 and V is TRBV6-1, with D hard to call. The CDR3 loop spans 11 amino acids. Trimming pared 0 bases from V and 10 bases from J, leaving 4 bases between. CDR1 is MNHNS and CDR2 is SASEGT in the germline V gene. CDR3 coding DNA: TGTGCCAGCAGTGAAGCATGGGAGCAGTTCTTC. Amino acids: CASSEAWEQFF.

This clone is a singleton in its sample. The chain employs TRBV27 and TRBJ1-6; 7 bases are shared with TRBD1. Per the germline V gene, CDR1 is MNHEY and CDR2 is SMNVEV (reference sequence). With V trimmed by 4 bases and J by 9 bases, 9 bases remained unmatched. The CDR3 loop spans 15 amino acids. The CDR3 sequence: CASSSRDSLVSPLHF. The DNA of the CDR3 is TGTGCCAGCAGTTCCCGGGACAGCTTAGTTTCACCCCTCCACTTT.

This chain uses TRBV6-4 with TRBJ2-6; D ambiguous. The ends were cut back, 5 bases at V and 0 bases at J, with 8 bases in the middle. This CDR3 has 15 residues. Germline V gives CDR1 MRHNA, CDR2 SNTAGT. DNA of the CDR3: TGTGCCAGCAGTATGGAATTCTCTGGGGCCAACGTCCTGACTTTC. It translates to CASSMEFSGANVLTF.

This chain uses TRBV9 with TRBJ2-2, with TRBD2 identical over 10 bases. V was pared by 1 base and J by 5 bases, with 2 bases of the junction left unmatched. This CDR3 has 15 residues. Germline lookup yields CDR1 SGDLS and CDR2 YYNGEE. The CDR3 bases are TGTGCCAGCAGCGTACCTAGCGGGGGTACCGGGGAGCTGTTTTTT. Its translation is CASSVPSGGTGELFF.

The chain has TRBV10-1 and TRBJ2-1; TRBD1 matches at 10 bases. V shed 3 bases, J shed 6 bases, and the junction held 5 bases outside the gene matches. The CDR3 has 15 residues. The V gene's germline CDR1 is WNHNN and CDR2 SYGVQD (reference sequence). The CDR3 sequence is CASSEGQGVTNEQFF. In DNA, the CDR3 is TGCGCCAGCAGTGAAGGACAGGGGGTTACCAATGAGCAGTTCTTC.

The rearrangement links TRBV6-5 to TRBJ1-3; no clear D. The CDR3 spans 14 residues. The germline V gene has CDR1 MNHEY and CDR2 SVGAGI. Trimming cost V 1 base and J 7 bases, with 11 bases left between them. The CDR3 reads CASSYYRAQNTIYF. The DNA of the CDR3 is TGTGCCAGCAGTTACTACCGGGCCCAGAACACCATATATTTT.